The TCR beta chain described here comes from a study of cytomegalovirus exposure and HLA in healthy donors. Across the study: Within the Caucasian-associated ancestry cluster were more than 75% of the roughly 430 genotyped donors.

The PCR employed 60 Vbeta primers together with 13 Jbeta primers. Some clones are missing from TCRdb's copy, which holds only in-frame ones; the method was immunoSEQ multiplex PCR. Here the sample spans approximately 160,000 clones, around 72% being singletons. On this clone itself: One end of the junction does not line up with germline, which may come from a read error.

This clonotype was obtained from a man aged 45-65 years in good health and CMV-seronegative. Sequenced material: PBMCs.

The CDR3 DNA follows: TGTGCCAGTACCCCCGAACAGGGAATAGCCAAAAACACTCAGTACTTC. This encodes CASTPEQGIAKNTQYF. The chain combines TRBV19 with TRBJ2-4; a weak D match, TRBD1 (6 bases). This CDR3 spans 16 amino acids. Germline-derived CDR1 and CDR2 are LNHDA and SQIVND (reference sequence).